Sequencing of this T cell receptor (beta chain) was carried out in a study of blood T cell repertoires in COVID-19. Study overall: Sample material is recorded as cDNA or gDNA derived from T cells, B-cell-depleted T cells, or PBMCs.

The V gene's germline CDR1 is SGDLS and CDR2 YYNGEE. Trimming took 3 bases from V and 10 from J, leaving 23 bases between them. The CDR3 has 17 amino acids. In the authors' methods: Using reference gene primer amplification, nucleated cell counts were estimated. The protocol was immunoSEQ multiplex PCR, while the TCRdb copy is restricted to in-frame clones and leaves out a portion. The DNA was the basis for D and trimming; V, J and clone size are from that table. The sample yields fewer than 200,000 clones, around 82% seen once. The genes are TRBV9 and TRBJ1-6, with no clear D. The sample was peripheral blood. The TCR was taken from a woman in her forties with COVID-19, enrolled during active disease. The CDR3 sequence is CASSDDSVVSVGSPLHF. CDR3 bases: TGTGCCAGCAGCGACGATAGCGTAGTTAGTGTGGGGTCACCCCTCCACTTT.